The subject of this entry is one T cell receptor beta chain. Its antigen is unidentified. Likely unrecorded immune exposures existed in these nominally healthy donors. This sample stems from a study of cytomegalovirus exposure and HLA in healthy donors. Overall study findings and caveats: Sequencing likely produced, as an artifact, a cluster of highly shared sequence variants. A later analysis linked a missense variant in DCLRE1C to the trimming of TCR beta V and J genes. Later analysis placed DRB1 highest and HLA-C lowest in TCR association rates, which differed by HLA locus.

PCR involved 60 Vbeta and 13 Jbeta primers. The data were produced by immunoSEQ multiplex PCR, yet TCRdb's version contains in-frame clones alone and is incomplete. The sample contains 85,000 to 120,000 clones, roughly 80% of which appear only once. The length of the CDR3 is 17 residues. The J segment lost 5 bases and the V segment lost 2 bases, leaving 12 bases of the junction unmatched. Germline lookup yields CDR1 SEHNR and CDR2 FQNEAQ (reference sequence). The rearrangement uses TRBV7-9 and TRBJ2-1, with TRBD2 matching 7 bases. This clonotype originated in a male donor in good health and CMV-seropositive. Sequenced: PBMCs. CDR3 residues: CASSLRGRREYDNEQFF. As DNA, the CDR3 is TGTGCCAGCAGCTTACGTGGTCGGCGGGAGTATGACAATGAGCAGTTCTTC.